Only one count was recorded for the clone carrying this TCR beta chain. The record originates from a study of T cell responses to AZD1222 COVID-19 vaccine. The data were produced by immunoSEQ multiplex PCR, yet TCRdb's version contains in-frame clones alone and is incomplete. The sample contains approximately 190,000 clones, around 90% of which appear only once. The TCR was taken from an adult in good health. The source material was peripheral blood, sampled on day 0 of AZD1222 vaccination.

CDR3 nucleotide sequence: TGTGCCAGCAGTTGGGACAGCAACACTGAAGCTTTCTTT. This gives the protein CASSWDSNTEAFF. The chain combines TRBV27 with TRBJ1-1; 7 bases fit TRBD1. Germline V gene lookup returns CDR1 MNHEY and CDR2 SMNVEV (reference sequence). The CDR3 loop spans 13 amino acids. Trimming removed 4 bases from V and 2 bases from J; junction bases left unmatched: 1.